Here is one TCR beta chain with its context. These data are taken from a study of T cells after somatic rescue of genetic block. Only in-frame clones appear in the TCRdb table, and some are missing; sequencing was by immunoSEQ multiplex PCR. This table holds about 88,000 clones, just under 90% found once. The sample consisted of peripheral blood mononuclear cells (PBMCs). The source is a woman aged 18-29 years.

The CDR3 bases are TGTGCCAGCAGCTTAGACCACGGATTTAAGGCAGAGACCCAGTACTTC. Its protein is CASSLDHGFKAETQYF. J is TRBJ2-5 and V is TRBV7-9; D gene ambiguous. The germline V gene has CDR1 SEHNR and CDR2 FQNEAQ (reference sequence). The length of the CDR3 is 16 residues. V dropped 1 base and J dropped 4 bases, with 16 bases sitting between them.